These 28 T cell receptor beta chains originate from one sample sequenced in a study of T cells in Graves' hyperthyroidism and ophthalmopathy. TCR beta CDR3 regions were amplified from RNA transcripts. RT-PCR in the first round (using the HTBI primer set) targeted the TCR CDR3. TCRdb re-called the multiplex PCR reads through MiXCR, storing one row per CDR3 protein. This sample has about 640,000 distinct CDR3 sequences, with 20% found just once. The sample was blood. The origin of the receptors is a man aged 25 to 40 with Graves' ophthalmopathy.

CDR3 in amino acids: CASTDHASGANVLTF. The CDR3 DNA follows: TGTGCCAGCACTGACCACGCCTCTGGGGCCAACGTCCTGACTTTC. J is TRBJ2-6 and V is TRBV28; D is uncertain. Germline loops: CDR1 MDHEN, CDR2 SYDVKM. The CDR3 sequence is 15 residues long. V lost 7 bases to trimming and J lost 0 bases, with 10 bases between them.

In its sample, this clonotype was seen many times. This chain links TRBV6-2 or TRBV6-3 with TRBJ1-1; D is ambiguous. V lost 5 bases and J lost 0, with 16 bases in between. Germline V gene data show CDR1 as MNHEY and CDR2 as SVGEGT. There are 16 residues in the CDR3. Here the CDR3 reads CASSASGRGVNTEAFF. DNA of the CDR3: TGTGCCAGCAGTGCCTCCGGGAGAGGAGTGAACACTGAAGCTTTCTTT.

The table lists this clonotype with many counts. The CDR3 nucleotides are TGTGCCAGCAGTTTAAACAGATACAATCAGCCCCAGCATTTT. Its translation: CASSLNRYNQPQHF. The genes are TRBV12-3 or TRBV12-4 and TRBJ1-5, with no clear D. The V gene lost 2 bases and the J gene lost 3 bases, with 8 bases spanning the gap. CDR3 length equals 14 residues.

This clonotype was seen only a few times. This chain uses TRBV28 with TRBJ2-5; 7 bases line up with TRBD2. The germline V gene encodes CDR1 MDHEN and CDR2 SYDVKM. The CDR3 spans 15 residues. J was trimmed by 2 bases and V by 7 bases; bases with no gene match: 10. CDR3 residues: CASTPPGGLQETQYF. CDR3 sequence (DNA): TGTGCCAGCACTCCTCCGGGGGGATTACAAGAGACCCAGTACTTC.

In this sample, this clonotype turned up a few times. The chain combines TRBV7-9 with TRBJ1-1; D gene unclear. Germline V gives CDR1 SEHNR, CDR2 FQNEAQ (reference sequence). The CDR3 extends over 15 amino acids. V was clipped by 0 bases and J by 0 bases, with 8 bases between them. Written as DNA, the CDR3 is TGTGCCAGCAGCTTAGCCCAAATCCTGAACACTGAAGCTTTCTTT. Residues: CASSLAQILNTEAFF.

This clonotype was observed many times. CDR3: CASSLLIRGNTEAFF. In nucleotides, the CDR3 is TGTGCCAGCAGCTTATTAATCAGGGGGAACACTGAAGCTTTCTTT. V and J are TRBV7-8 and TRBJ1-1; D may be TRBD1 (6 bases). This CDR3 contains 15 residues. Germline V lookup: CDR1 SGHVS, CDR2 FQNEAQ. V lost 2 bases, J lost 1 base, and 11 bases lay in between.

This clonotype showed up many times. The chain joins TRBV13 to TRBJ2-7; 8 nucleotides line up with TRBD1. J gave up 6 bases and V 5 bases, and 3 bases lay outside the gene matches. This CDR3 contains 12 residues. Per the germline V gene, CDR1 is PRHDT and CDR2 is FYEKMQ (reference sequence). CDR3 loop: CASSATGAEQYF. CDR3 in DNA: TGTGCCAGCAGCGCGACAGGGGCCGAGCAGTACTTC.

This clonotype was observed many times. The rearrangement joins TRBV30 to TRBJ2-2; 7 nucleotides agree with TRBD2. Germline V CDR1 and CDR2: GTSNPN, SVGIG (reference sequence). J lost 2 bases, V lost 2 bases, and 5 bases had no gene match. The CDR3 sequence is 15 residues long. The CDR3 nucleotides read TGTGCCTGGAGTACCGGGACTACAAACACCGGGGAGCTGTTTTTT. It yields the protein CAWSTGTTNTGELFF.

This chain joins TRBV4-1 and TRBJ2-7; no clear D gene. The CDR3 covers 15 residues. In germline, CDR1 is MGHRA, CDR2 YSYEKL. The ends were cut back, 1 base at V and 0 bases at J, with 10 bases in the middle. In nucleotides, the CDR3 is TGCGCCAGCAGCCAAGTAATTGGAACCTCCTACGAGCAGTACTTC. Its translation: CASSQVIGTSYEQYF.

The rearrangement joins TRBV20-1 to TRBJ2-3, with a weak D call TRBD1 (6 bases). Germline V gives CDR1 DFQATT, CDR2 SNEGSKA (reference sequence). Trimming took off 6 bases at V and 3 bases at J, with 19 bases between the two ends. This CDR3 spans 15 amino acids. CDR3 bases: TGCAGTGCCGTGTGGGGCAGGGGAAGAACAGATACGCAGTATTTT. Protein product: CSAVWGRGRTDTQYF.

V usage is TRBV5-8 and J usage is TRBJ2-2; no clear D gene. The ends were cut back, 4 bases at V and 0 bases at J, with 16 bases in the middle. This CDR3 contains 17 residues. Germline assignment: CDR1 SGHTS and CDR2 YDEGEE. The CDR3 DNA follows: TGTGCCAGCAGCCCAATTCGACGGACCCCGAACACCGGGGAGCTGTTTTTT. As protein: CASSPIRRTPNTGELFF.

This clonotype was recorded many times. This chain joins TRBV11-2 and TRBJ1-1, with D unclear. This CDR3 has 16 residues. V was clipped by 1 base and J by 0 bases, with 12 bases between them. Germline V CDR1 and CDR2: SGHAT, FQNNGV. The CDR3 loop reads CASSLVDGGMNTEAFF. CDR3 coding DNA: TGTGCCAGCAGCTTAGTGGATGGAGGCATGAACACTGAAGCTTTCTTT. The complete variable domain, with remaining parts taken from reference TRBV11-2 and TRBJ1-1, reads EAGVAQSPRYKIIEKRQSVAFWCNPISGHATLYWYQQILGQGPKLLIQFQNNGVVDDSQLPKDRFSAERLKGVDSTLKIQPAKLEDSAVYLCASSLVDGGMNTEAFFGQGTRLTVV.

The table lists this clonotype with many counts. The chain uses TRBV5-1 and TRBJ1-5; D is unclear. This CDR3 is 16 amino acids long. Germline-derived CDR1 and CDR2 are SGHRS and YFSETQ. The V gene lost 1 base and the J gene lost 0 bases, with 11 bases spanning the gap. The CDR3 sequence is CASSLRTVYSNQPQHF. The DNA for the CDR3 is TGCGCCAGCAGCTTGAGGACTGTTTATAGCAATCAGCCCCAGCATTTT.

This clonotype was recorded many times. The rearrangement joins TRBV7-3 to TRBJ2-1; 7 bases align to TRBD2. Germline CDR1 and CDR2: SGHTA and FQGTGA. The CDR3 runs to 16 residues. V was clipped by 5 bases and J by 5 bases; unmatched bases: 12. CDR3 nucleotides: TGTGCCAGCAGCCCCATAGGGGTGGGAGGGGACAATGAGCAGTTCTTC. Protein: CASSPIGVGGDNEQFF.

In this sample, this clonotype turned up many times. The chain couples TRBV18 to TRBJ1-5; no reliable D call. Trimming removed 3 bases at V and 1 base at J, with 7 bases between. The length of the CDR3 is 14 residues. From germline, CDR1 is KGHSH and CDR2 LQKENI. The CDR3 nucleotides are TGTGCCAGCTCACCTCAGGAAAGCAATCAGCCCCAGCATTTT. The encoded protein is CASSPQESNQPQHF.

V usage is TRBV9 and J usage is TRBJ2-3; no clear D gene. Looked up from germline, CDR1 is SGDLS and CDR2 is YYNGEE. V shed 1 base and J shed 6 bases, with 6 bases lying between them. The CDR3 runs 12 residues. The DNA for the CDR3 is TGTGCCAGCAGCGTAATGGATGATACGCAGTATTTT. Translated: CASSVMDDTQYF.

This clonotype has ten or more counts. The gene calls are TRBV2 and TRBJ1-2; D perhaps matches TRBD1 (5 bases). Between the trimmed V and J ends, which lost 7 bases and 4 bases, there was a span of 10 bases. Germline V lookup: CDR1 SNHLY, CDR2 FYNNEI. This CDR3 comprises 12 residues. CDR3 protein: CASIAQGYGYTF. CDR3 nucleotide sequence: TGTGCCAGCATAGCCCAGGGCTATGGCTACACCTTC.

This clonotype was seen a handful of times. The chain is built from TRBV20-1 and TRBJ2-1; 8 bases match TRBD2. Per germline, CDR1 DFQATT and CDR2 SNEGSKA (reference sequence). Trimming removed 2 bases from V and 6 bases from J; junction bases left unmatched: 12. The CDR3 length is 16 residues. The CDR3 region has the DNA TGCAGTGCTAGAAGCAGCGCGGGGGGCCGTGGCAATGAGCAGTTCTTC. Protein sequence: CSARSSAGGRGNEQFF.

This clonotype showed up just a few times. An end of the junction does not agree with germline; a read error may underlie this. The chain has TRBV10-3 and TRBJ1-1; D is ambiguous. CDR3 length: 12 amino acids. The germline V gene has CDR1 ENHRY and CDR2 SYGVKD. The CDR3 nucleotides read TGTGCCGTCAGTGAGTGGAACACTGAAGCTTTCTTT. The encoded protein is CAVSEWNTEAFF.

The V call is TRBV3-1, the J call TRBJ2-1, with unresolved D. V lost 6 bases to trimming and J lost 0 bases, with 12 bases between them. The V gene's germline CDR1 is LGHDT and CDR2 YNNKEL (reference sequence). The CDR3 consists of 15 residues. CDR3 sequence (DNA): TGTGCCAGCAGTAAAGACTCCCCCTCCTACAATGAGCAGTTCTTC. Protein product: CASSKDSPSYNEQFF.

J is TRBJ2-3 and V is TRBV5-6, with D perhaps TRBD1 or TRBD2 (5 bases each). Germline V gene lookup returns CDR1 SGHDT and CDR2 YYEEEE. The V end lost 4 bases, the J end lost 3 bases, and 15 bases lay between the germline ends. The CDR3 spans 15 residues. Here the CDR3 DNA reads TGTGCCAGCAGCGGGGACGGGCTGAAGACAGATACGCAGTATTTT. Translation gives CASSGDGLKTDTQYF.

This clonotype was observed at least ten times. The CDR3 DNA reads as TGTGCCAGCAGCTTAATCCCCCAGGGGGGCACCGGGGAGCTGTTTTTT. Amino acid sequence: CASSLIPQGGTGELFF. The chain is built from TRBV5-5 and TRBJ2-2; D is possibly TRBD1 (7 bases). The CDR3 consists of 16 residues. V was cut by 2 bases and J by 4 bases, with 15 bases left in between. Per germline, CDR1 SGHKS and CDR2 YYEKEE (reference sequence).

This clonotype was recorded a few times. This CDR3 reads CATKGGRSYNEQFF. The DNA of the CDR3 is TGTGCCACGAAGGGGGGGAGGAGTTACAATGAGCAGTTCTTC. V usage is TRBV7-2 and J usage is TRBJ2-1; possible D gene TRBD2, 7 bases. Between the trimmed V and J ends, which lost 10 bases and 4 bases, there was a span of 17 bases. CDR1 is SGHTA and CDR2 is FQGNSA in the germline V gene. The CDR3 is 14 amino acids. Together with reference TRBV7-2 and TRBJ2-1, the CDR3 gives the full variable domain: GAGVSQSPSNKVTEKGKDVELRCDPISGHTALYWYRQSLGQGLEFLIYFQGNSAPDKSGLPSDRFSAERTGGSVSTLTIQRTQQEDSAVYLCATKGGRSYNEQFFGPGTRLTVL.

This clonotype came up a few times. J is TRBJ1-2 and V is TRBV11-2; D may be TRBD1 (5 bases). V shed 2 bases and J shed 8 bases, with 24 bases lying between them. The CDR3 contains 17 residues. Germline-derived CDR1 and CDR2 are SGHAT and FQNNGV. The CDR3 loop reads CASSLLTGRTLKRGYTF. In nucleotides, the CDR3 is TGTGCCAGCAGCTTATTAACGGGACGGACTCTGAAGAGAGGCTACACCTTC. Variable domain in full (rest from reference TRBV11-2 and TRBJ1-2): EAGVAQSPRYKIIEKRQSVAFWCNPISGHATLYWYQQILGQGPKLLIQFQNNGVVDDSQLPKDRFSAERLKGVDSTLKIQPAKLEDSAVYLCASSLLTGRTLKRGYTFGSGTRLTVV.

The chain recombines TRBV2 with TRBJ2-3; D ambiguous. This CDR3 contains 12 residues. V lost 8 bases and J 0 bases, leaving 6 bases between the germline ends. Germline values: CDR1 SNHLY, CDR2 FYNNEI. CDR3 in DNA: TGTGCCAGCCCGTTTAGCACAGATACGCAGTATTTT. Translated: CASPFSTDTQYF.

As for this clonotype: Relative to the germline gene, one junction end is altered; a read error may explain this. The gene calls are TRBV20-1 and TRBJ2-1; the D is unclear. CDR1 and CDR2 (germline): DFQATT, SNEGSKA (reference sequence). This CDR3 is 12 amino acids long. CDR3 residues: CTARDLANEQFF. CDR3 DNA: TGCACTGCTAGAGATTTAGCCAATGAGCAGTTCTTC.

The chain couples TRBV27 to TRBJ2-7; the match to TRBD1 covers 9 bases. Germline V gene lookup returns CDR1 MNHEY and CDR2 SMNVEV (reference sequence). CDR3 size: 15 residues. Trimming removed 1 base from V and 4 bases from J; junction bases left unmatched: 5. The DNA for the CDR3 is TGTGCCAGCAGTTTATACAGGGGGCAAGGTTACGAGCAGTACTTC. This gives the protein CASSLYRGQGYEQYF.

This clonotype was picked up many times. V and J are TRBV5-1 and TRBJ2-1; TRBD1 aligns across 7 bases. Germline CDR1 is SGHRS and CDR2 is YFSETQ. The CDR3 extends over 16 amino acids. J lost 7 bases, V lost 4 bases, and 14 bases had no gene match. The CDR3 loop is CASSRATGSGGNEQFF. CDR3 DNA sequence: TGCGCCAGCAGCAGAGCTACGGGTTCAGGGGGAAATGAGCAGTTCTTC.